This TCR beta chain appears in the sequencing data of a study of T cell repertoires in aging, cancer and after chemotherapy. General study findings and limits: The repertoire data cannot show anything about immunological memory following chemotherapy.

Amplification of TCR beta used genomic DNA extracted from peripheral blood. A mixed TRB-A/B primer pool amplified rearranged TRB by multiplex touch-down PCR. TCRdb recomputed calls from the multiplex PCR reads with MiXCR, one row per CDR3 protein. The sample lists about 4,100 distinct CDR3 sequences; about 23% were seen once. CDR3 size: 14 residues. Germline CDR1 SQVTM, CDR2 ANQGSEA. The trim removed 5 bases at V and 4 bases at J, leaving 9 bases unmatched. Judged by abundance, this clonotype is large (0.1 to 1%). Its target is unknown. Sequencing used blood. V gene TRBV29-1 combines with J gene TRBJ2-7, with 9 bases lining up with TRBD2. This sequence was found in a human donor with a solid tumor. The CDR3 is CSVLSTAGGYEQYF. As DNA, the CDR3 is TGCAGCGTTTTAAGTACAGCGGGAGGATACGAGCAGTACTTC.